This paragraph covers one TCR beta chain sequence. This entry is derived from a study of blood T cell repertoires in COVID-19. Study details: The United States, Italy and Spain provided the acute and convalescent COVID-19 samples. From T cells, B-cell-depleted T cells, or PBMCs came the material, which was cDNA or gDNA.

As originally analysed: Nucleated cell counts were estimated from reference gene primer amplification. This table comes from immunoSEQ multiplex PCR, and its TCRdb copy is limited to in-frame clones, with some not included. V and J calls and clone size follow that table, whereas D and trimming were derived from the DNA. The table has 150,000 to 200,000 clones, around three quarters seen once; the top ten hold around a sixth. Participant ages covered about 18 to 95 years across 20 to 25 US areas. The CDR3 spans 15 residues. Germline V lookup: CDR1 SGHRS, CDR2 YFSETQ. The V and J ends lost 1 base and 0 bases respectively, with 9 bases between them.

The material sequenced was PBMCs or T cells enriched from blood (not recorded which). The J gene is TRBJ2-3, the V gene TRBV5-1, with D possibly being TRBD1 (5 bases). The clonotype originates from a woman aged 45-65 years with acute COVID-19. CDR3 in amino acids: CASSLWQGSTDTQYF. CDR3 nucleotide sequence: TGCGCCAGCAGCTTGTGGCAGGGCAGCACAGATACGCAGTATTTT. The full variable domain, with the rest looked up from reference TRBV5-1 and TRBJ2-3, is KAGVTQTPRYLIKTRGQQVTLSCSPISGHRSVSWYQQTPGQGLQFLFEYFSETQRNKGNFPGRFSGRQFSNSRSEMNVSTLELGDSALYLCASSLWQGSTDTQYFGPGTRLTVL.